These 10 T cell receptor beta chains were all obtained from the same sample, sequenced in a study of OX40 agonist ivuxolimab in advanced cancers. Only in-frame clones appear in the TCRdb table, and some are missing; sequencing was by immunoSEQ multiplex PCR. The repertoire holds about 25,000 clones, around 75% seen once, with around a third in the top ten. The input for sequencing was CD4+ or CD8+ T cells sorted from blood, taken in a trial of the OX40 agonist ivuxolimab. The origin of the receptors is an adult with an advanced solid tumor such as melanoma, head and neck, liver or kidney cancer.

The CDR3 here is CASSETNEQYF. The CDR3 DNA reads TGTGCCAGCAGTGAAACGAACGAGCAGTACTTC. The V gene is TRBV6-1, the J gene TRBJ2-7; D is unresolved. The ends were cut back, 2 bases at V and 5 bases at J, with 4 bases in the middle. The CDR3 length is 11 residues. Germline V lookup: CDR1 MNHNS, CDR2 SASEGT.

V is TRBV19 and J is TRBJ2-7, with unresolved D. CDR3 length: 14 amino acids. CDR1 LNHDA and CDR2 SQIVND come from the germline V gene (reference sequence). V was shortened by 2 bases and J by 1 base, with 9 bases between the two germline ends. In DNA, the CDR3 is TGTGCCAGTAGTATACTTCCGGGTTCCTACGAGCAGTACTTC. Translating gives CASSILPGSYEQYF.

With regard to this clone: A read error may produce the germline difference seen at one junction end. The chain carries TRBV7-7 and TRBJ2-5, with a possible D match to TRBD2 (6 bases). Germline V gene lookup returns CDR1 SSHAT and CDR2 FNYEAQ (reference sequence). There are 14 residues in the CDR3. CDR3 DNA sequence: TGTGCTAGCAGCCAAAAAGGAGGGACCGAGACCCAGTACTTC. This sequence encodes CASSQKGGTETQYF.

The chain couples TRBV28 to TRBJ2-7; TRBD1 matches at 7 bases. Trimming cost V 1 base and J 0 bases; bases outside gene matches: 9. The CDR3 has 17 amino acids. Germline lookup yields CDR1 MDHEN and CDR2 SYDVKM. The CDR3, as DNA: TGTGCCAGCAGTTTATACGGAGAGGGACAGAACTCCTACGAGCAGTACTTC. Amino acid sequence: CASSLYGEGQNSYEQYF.

The CDR3 nucleotides are TGTGCCAGCAGCCTTGGACTAGCGGGGGGCACAGATACGCAGTATTTT. Translation: CASSLGLAGGTDTQYF. The rearrangement links TRBV5-6 to TRBJ2-3; 13 bases are shared with TRBD2. The V and J ends lost 4 bases and 1 base, in that order; junction bases with no gene match: 3. Germline loops: CDR1 SGHDT, CDR2 YYEEEE. The CDR3 runs to 16 residues. The full variable domain, in which reference TRBV5-6 and TRBJ2-3 provide the parts outside the CDR3, is DAGVTQSPTHLIKTRGQQVTLRCSPKSGHDTVSWYQQALGQGPQFIFQYYEEEERQRGNFPDRFSGHQFPNYSSELNVNALLLGDSALYLCASSLGLAGGTDTQYFGPGTRLTVL.

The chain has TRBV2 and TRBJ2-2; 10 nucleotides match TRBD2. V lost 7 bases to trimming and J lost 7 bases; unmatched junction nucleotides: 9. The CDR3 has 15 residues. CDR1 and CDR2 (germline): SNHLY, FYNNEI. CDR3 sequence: CASIGSGGAGGELFF. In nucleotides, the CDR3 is TGTGCCAGCATTGGGAGCGGGGGGGCCGGCGGGGAGCTGTTTTTT.

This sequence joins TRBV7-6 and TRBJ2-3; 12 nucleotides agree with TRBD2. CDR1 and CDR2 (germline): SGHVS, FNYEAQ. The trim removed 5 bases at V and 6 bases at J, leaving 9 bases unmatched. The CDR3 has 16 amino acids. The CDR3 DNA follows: TGTGCCAGCAGCCCCCGGCTAGCGGGGGGGCCTGATACGCAGTATTTT. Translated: CASSPRLAGGPDTQYF.

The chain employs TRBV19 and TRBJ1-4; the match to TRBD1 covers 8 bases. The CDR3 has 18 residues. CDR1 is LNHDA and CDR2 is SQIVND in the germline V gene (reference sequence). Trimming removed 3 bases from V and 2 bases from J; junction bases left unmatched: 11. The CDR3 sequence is CASSIRQDRVGTNEKLFF. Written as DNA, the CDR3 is TGTGCCAGTAGTATTCGACAGGACAGGGTGGGGACTAATGAAAAACTGTTTTTT.

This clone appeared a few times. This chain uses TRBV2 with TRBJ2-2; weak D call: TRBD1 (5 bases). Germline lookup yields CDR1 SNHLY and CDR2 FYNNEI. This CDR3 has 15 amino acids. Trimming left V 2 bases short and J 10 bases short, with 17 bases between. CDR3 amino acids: CASSEPGRGNMELFF. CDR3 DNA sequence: TGTGCCAGCAGTGAACCCGGAAGGGGAAATATGGAGCTGTTTTTT.

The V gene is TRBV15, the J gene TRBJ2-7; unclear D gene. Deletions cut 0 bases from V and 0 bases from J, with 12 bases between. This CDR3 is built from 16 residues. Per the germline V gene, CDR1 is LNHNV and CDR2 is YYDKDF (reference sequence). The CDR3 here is CATSRDLGVSSYEQYF. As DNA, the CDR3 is TGTGCCACCAGCAGAGATTTAGGCGTTAGCTCCTACGAGCAGTACTTC.